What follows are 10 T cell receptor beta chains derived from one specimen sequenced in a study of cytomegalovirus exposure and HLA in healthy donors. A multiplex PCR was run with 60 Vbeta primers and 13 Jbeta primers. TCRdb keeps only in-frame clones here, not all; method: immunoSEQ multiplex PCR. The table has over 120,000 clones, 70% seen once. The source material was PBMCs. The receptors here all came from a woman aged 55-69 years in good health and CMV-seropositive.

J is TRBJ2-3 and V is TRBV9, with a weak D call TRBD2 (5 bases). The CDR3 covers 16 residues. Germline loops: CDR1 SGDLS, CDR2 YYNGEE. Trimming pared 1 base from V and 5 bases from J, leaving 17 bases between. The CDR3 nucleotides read TGTGCCAGCAGCGTACTGAGCGGACGATCCCTAGATACGCAGTATTTT. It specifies CASSVLSGRSLDTQYF.

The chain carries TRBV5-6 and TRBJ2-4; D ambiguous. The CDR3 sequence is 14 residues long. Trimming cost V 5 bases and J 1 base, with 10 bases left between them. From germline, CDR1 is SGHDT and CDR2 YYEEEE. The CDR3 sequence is CASSLHGAKNIQYF. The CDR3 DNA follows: TGTGCCAGCAGTCTTCACGGGGCCAAAAACATTCAGTACTTC.

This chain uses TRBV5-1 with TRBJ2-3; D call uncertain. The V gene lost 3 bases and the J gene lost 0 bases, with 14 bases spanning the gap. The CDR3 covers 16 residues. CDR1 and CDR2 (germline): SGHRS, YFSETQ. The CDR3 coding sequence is TGCGCCAGCAGCTCCCAGACATCCTCTAGCACAGATACGCAGTATTTT. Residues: CASSSQTSSSTDTQYF.

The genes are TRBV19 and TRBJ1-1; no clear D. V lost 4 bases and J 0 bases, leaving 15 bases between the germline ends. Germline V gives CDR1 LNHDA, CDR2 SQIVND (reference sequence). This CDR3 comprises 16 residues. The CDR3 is CASSKKWSGMNTEAFF. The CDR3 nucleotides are TGTGCCAGTAGTAAGAAGTGGAGCGGGATGAACACTGAAGCTTTCTTT.

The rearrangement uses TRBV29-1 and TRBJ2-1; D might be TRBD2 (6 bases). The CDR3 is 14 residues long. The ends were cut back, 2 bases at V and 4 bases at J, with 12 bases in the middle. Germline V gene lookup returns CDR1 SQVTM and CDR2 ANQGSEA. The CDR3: CSVELGAGYNEQFF. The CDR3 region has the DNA TGCAGCGTTGAACTCGGCGCGGGATACAATGAGCAGTTCTTC.

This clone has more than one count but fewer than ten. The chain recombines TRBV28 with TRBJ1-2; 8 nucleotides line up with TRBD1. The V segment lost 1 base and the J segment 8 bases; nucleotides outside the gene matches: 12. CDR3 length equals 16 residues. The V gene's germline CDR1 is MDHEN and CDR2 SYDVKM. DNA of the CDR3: TGTGCCAGCAGTTTATCCTTAATCGGGACAGGCGGCGGCTACACCTTC. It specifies CASSLSLIGTGGGYTF.

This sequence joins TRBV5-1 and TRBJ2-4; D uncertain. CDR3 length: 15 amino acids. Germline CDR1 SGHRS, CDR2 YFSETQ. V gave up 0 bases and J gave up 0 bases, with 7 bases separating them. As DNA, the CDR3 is TGCGCCAGCAGCTTGGACAGCCTAGCCAAAAACATTCAGTACTTC. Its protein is CASSLDSLAKNIQYF.

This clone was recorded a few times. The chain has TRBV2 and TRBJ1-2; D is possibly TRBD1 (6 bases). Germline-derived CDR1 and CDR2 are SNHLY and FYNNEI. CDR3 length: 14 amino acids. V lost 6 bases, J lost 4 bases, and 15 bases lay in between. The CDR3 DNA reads TGTGCCAGCAGAGGGGGGGAGAGTGGCTATGGCTACACCTTC. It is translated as CASRGGESGYGYTF. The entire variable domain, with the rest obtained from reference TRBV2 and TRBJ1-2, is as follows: EPEVTQTPSHQVTQMGQEVILRCVPISNHLYFYWYRQILGQKVEFLVSFYNNEISEKSEIFDDQFSVERPDGSNFTLKIRSTKLEDSAMYFCASRGGESGYGYTFGSGTRLTVV.

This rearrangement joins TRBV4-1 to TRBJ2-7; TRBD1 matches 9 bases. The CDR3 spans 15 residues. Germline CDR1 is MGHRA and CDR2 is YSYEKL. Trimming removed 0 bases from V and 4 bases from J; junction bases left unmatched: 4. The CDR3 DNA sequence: TGCGCCAGCAGCCAAGAAGCAGGACAGGGGTACGAGCAGTACTTC. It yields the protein CASSQEAGQGYEQYF.

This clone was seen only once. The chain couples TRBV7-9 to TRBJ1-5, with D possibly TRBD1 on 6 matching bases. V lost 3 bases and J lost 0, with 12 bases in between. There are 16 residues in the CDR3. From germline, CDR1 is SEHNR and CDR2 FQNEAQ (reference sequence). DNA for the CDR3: TGTGCCAGCAGCTTGGGGACAAGTACTAGCAATCAGCCCCAGCATTTT. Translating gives CASSLGTSTSNQPQHF.